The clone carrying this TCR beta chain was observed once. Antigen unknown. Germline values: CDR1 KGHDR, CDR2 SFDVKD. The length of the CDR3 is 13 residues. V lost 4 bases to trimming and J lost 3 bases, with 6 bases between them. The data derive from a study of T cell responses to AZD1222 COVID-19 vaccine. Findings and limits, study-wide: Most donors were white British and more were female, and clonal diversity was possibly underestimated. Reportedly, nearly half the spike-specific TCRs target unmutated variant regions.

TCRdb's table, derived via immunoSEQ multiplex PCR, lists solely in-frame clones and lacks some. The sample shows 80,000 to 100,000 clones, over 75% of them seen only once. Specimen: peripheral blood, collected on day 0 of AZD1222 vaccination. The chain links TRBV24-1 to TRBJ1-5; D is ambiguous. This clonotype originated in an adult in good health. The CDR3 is CATSDQPNQPQHF. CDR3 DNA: TGTGCCACCAGTGACCAGCCCAATCAGCCCCAGCATTTT.